A single sample gave rise to the 19 T cell receptor beta chains below, sequenced in a study of response to subunit inactivated influenza vaccine. Via MiXCR, TCRdb re-called the RT-PCR reads, giving one row per CDR3 protein. This table holds 710,000 or so distinct CDR3 sequences, approximately 14% found once. The material was PBMCs from blood, obtained 11 to 12 days after vaccination. Receptors were obtained from a man aged 50-59 years who received an inactivated influenza vaccine.

The chain couples TRBV20-1 to TRBJ2-7; the D gene is possibly TRBD1 (6 bases). The CDR3 totals 14 residues. V lost 1 base, J lost 3 bases, and 13 bases lay in between. Per the germline V gene, CDR1 is DFQATT and CDR2 is SNEGSKA (reference sequence). DNA of the CDR3: TGCAGTGCTAGAGGGGGGCCCCTCCTCTACGAGCAGTACTTC. Protein sequence: CSARGGPLLYEQYF.

This chain's CDR3 is CASSPPFGTSAYNEQFF. The CDR3 coding sequence is TGTGCCAGCTCACCACCATTCGGGACTAGCGCATACAATGAGCAGTTCTTC. V usage is TRBV18 and J usage is TRBJ2-1, with 10 bases that match TRBD2. The CDR3 consists of 17 residues. Per germline, CDR1 KGHSH and CDR2 LQKENI. The V segment lost 0 bases and the J segment 4 bases; nucleotides outside the gene matches: 6.

This clonotype was seen a handful of times. The chain joins TRBV7-6 to TRBJ2-3, with no clear D. V was trimmed by 1 base and J by 4 bases, leaving 9 bases between them. This CDR3 has 14 amino acids. CDR1 is SGHVS and CDR2 is FNYEAQ in the germline V gene. CDR3: CASSLGGGSDTQYF. The CDR3 nucleotides are TGTGCCAGCAGCTTAGGCGGCGGATCAGATACGCAGTATTTT.

A few counts support this clonotype. This chain connects TRBV5-1 to TRBJ1-3, with unresolved D. The CDR3 totals 15 residues. V was clipped by 3 bases and J by 8 bases, with 18 bases between them. Germline-derived CDR1 and CDR2 are SGHRS and YFSETQ. The CDR3 nucleotides are TGCGCCAGCAGCTCAGGCCCGTCCCTTTTGGACACCATATATTTT. This translates into CASSSGPSLLDTIYF.

This clonotype appeared a few times. The genes are TRBV20-1 and TRBJ2-7; 7 bases align to TRBD2. The J segment lost 2 bases and the V segment lost 4 bases, leaving 5 bases of the junction unmatched. Germline assignment: CDR1 DFQATT and CDR2 SNEGSKA (reference sequence). This CDR3 region has 13 residues. Here the CDR3 DNA reads TGCAGTGCTACTCGGGAGGATACCTACGAGCAGTACTTC. It specifies CSATREDTYEQYF.

This rearrangement joins TRBV5-1 to TRBJ2-7, with 9 nucleotides matching TRBD2. The J segment lost 2 bases and the V segment lost 4 bases, leaving 10 bases of the junction unmatched. This CDR3 has 16 amino acids. Germline CDR1 is SGHRS and CDR2 is YFSETQ. The CDR3 nucleotides are TGCGCCAGCAGCCTTGGGCGGACTAGCGAGCCCTACGAGCAGTACTTC. This gives the protein CASSLGRTSEPYEQYF.

J is TRBJ2-6 and V is TRBV6-2 or TRBV6-3, with TRBD1 as a possible D gene (6 bases). The CDR3 is 15 amino acids. With 10 bases removed from V and 0 bases from J, the gap between germline ends came to 13 bases. Germline lookup yields CDR1 MNHEY and CDR2 SVGEGT. CDR3 DNA: TGTGCCACCCGGGACATCCACTCTGGGGCCAACGTCCTGACTTTC. The encoded protein is CATRDIHSGANVLTF.

This clonotype was counted a few times. CDR3 DNA: TGCAGCGTGAGAACCGGGGGATATGGCTACACCTTC. It yields the protein CSVRTGGYGYTF. This chain connects TRBV29-1 to TRBJ1-2; a weak D match, TRBD1 (5 bases). The CDR3 is 12 residues long. Trimming took off 6 bases at V and 5 bases at J, with 13 bases between the two ends. Germline V gives CDR1 SQVTM, CDR2 ANQGSEA.

The genes are TRBV6-6 and TRBJ2-3; 8 nucleotides match TRBD2. Unmatched junction bases numbered 3, after V lost 8 bases and J lost 2 bases. Germline lookup yields CDR1 MNHNY and CDR2 SVGAGI (reference sequence). CDR3 length: 13 residues. The CDR3 is CASHSGNTDTQYF. The CDR3 DNA sequence: TGTGCCAGCCATAGCGGGAACACAGATACGCAGTATTTT.

This clonotype has at least ten counts. CDR3 nucleotides: TGTGCCACCAGTGCAAGGACAGGGGGAGCGAACACCGGGGAGCTGTTTTTT. Residues: CATSARTGGANTGELFF. The chain combines TRBV24-1 with TRBJ2-2, with 10 positions matching TRBD1. Trimming cost V 5 bases and J 0 bases; bases outside gene matches: 5. Germline V gene lookup returns CDR1 KGHDR and CDR2 SFDVKD. The CDR3 sequence is 17 residues long.

The CDR3 DNA follows: TGCAGTGCCTCCCGTGGGGACAGGGGGCTATACGAGCAGTACTTC. It translates to CSASRGDRGLYEQYF. This rearrangement joins TRBV20-1 to TRBJ2-7; 12 bases fit TRBD1. V gave up 6 bases and J gave up 4 bases; unmatched junction bases: 10. The CDR3 extends over 15 amino acids. Germline CDR1 reads DFQATT; CDR2 reads SNEGSKA (reference sequence).

This clonotype was found a few times. The chain is built from TRBV7-2 and TRBJ1-4; no firm D call. With 5 bases removed from V and 8 bases from J, the gap between germline ends came to 12 bases. Germline loops: CDR1 SGHTA, CDR2 FQGNSA. The CDR3 loop spans 13 amino acids. The CDR3 sequence is CASSRGFDEKLFF. CDR3 in DNA: TGTGCCAGCAGCCGGGGATTTGACGAAAAACTGTTTTTT.

This chain links TRBV6-2 or TRBV6-3 with TRBJ2-6; TRBD1 matches 7 bases. Trimming removed 4 bases from V and 2 bases from J; junction bases left unmatched: 5. Germline-derived CDR1 and CDR2 are MNHEY and SVGEGT. The CDR3 is 16 amino acids. The CDR3 nucleotides read TGTGCCAGCAGTTCTTACAGGGGAACTGGGGCCAACGTCCTGACTTTC. Residues: CASSSYRGTGANVLTF.

This clonotype was picked up many times. The chain carries TRBV12-3 or TRBV12-4 and TRBJ1-6; D is possibly TRBD1 (5 bases). The germline V and J ends were trimmed by 7 bases and 4 bases, with 8 bases remaining between them. The CDR3 is 13 residues long. The CDR3 spells CASTDTYNSPLHF. In nucleotides, the CDR3 is TGTGCCAGCACGGACACGTATAATTCACCCCTCCACTTT.

The rearrangement uses TRBV25-1 and TRBJ2-1, with 8 nucleotides matching TRBD2. CDR3 size: 16 residues. The germline V gene encodes CDR1 MGHDK and CDR2 SYGVNS. With 4 bases clipped from V and 6 bases from J, the junction kept 11 bases outside the gene matches. DNA for the CDR3: TGTGCCAGCAGTGCAGTACTAGCGGACCATTCCAATGAGCAGTTCTTC. It yields the protein CASSAVLADHSNEQFF. The variable domain in full, with the rest retrieved from reference TRBV25-1 and TRBJ2-1, is EADIYQTPRYLVIGTGKKITLECSQTMGHDKMYWYQQDPGMELHLIHYSYGVNSTEKGDLSSESTVSRIRTEHFPLTLESARPSHTSQYLCASSAVLADHSNEQFFGPGTRLTVL.

CDR3 DNA sequence: TGCGCCAGCAGCCAAGTAGCGAGGGGGAGCCTGGGCACAGATACGCAGTATTTT. It translates to CASSQVARGSLGTDTQYF. The V gene is TRBV4-3, the J gene TRBJ2-3; D perhaps matches TRBD1 (6 bases). In germline, CDR1 is LGHNA, CDR2 YSLEER. The CDR3 is made up of 18 amino acids. V was cut by 1 base and J by 1 base, with 18 bases left in between.

This chain uses TRBV19 with TRBJ2-1; 9 nucleotides line up with TRBD2. Unmatched junction bases numbered 6, after V lost 4 bases and J lost 8 bases. Germline CDR1 and CDR2: LNHDA and SQIVND (reference sequence). The CDR3 consists of 14 residues. The DNA of the CDR3 is TGTGCCAGTAGTAAGCTAGCGGGGTCAGATGAGCAGTTCTTC. Translated, it gives CASSKLAGSDEQFF.

This clonotype was found a few times. J is TRBJ2-1 and V is TRBV24-1, with a possible D match to TRBD2 (5 bases). V gave up 5 bases and J gave up 9 bases, with 19 bases separating them. The CDR3 spans 15 residues. In germline, CDR1 is KGHDR, CDR2 SFDVKD. CDR3 region: CATSVSRGLRSEQFF. The CDR3 DNA reads as TGTGCCACCAGTGTATCCAGAGGGCTGAGGAGTGAGCAGTTCTTC.

The chain uses TRBV7-8 and TRBJ2-6, with D possibly being TRBD1 (5 bases). CDR3 size: 17 residues. Germline assignment: CDR1 SGHVS and CDR2 FQNEAQ. V lost 3 bases and J 0 bases, leaving 12 bases between the germline ends. The DNA for the CDR3 is TGTGCCAGCAGCTTTAGAACAGGCGACTCTGGGGCCAACGTCCTGACTTTC. It yields the protein CASSFRTGDSGANVLTF.